Following are 19 T cell receptor beta chains from one sample sequenced in a study of blood T cells in healthy people across ages. PCR was performed a second time for about 6 to 12 cycles using a sample-barcoded 5' primer and a J-beta primer mix. TCRdb reanalysed the 5' RACE reads using MiXCR and keeps one entry per CDR3 protein. The table shows around 1,500,000 distinct CDR3 sequences, with approximately 38% occurring only once. Sequenced: blood. The receptors were gathered from a woman aged 18-35 years in good health.

This rearrangement joins TRBV6-1 to TRBJ2-7; the D call may be TRBD1 or TRBD2 (5 bases each). The DNA end favors TRBJ2-5, so the J call may be wrong. The CDR3 totals 14 residues. Germline-derived CDR1 and CDR2 are MNHNS and SASEGT. Written as DNA, the CDR3 is TGTGCCAGTATATCGGTGGGACGGTTGGAGACCCAGTACTTC. It encodes CASISVGRLETQYF.

Only a few counts were recorded for this clonotype. The chain has TRBV7-9 and TRBJ2-1; 8 bases map to TRBD1. This CDR3 is 16 amino acids long. Trimming removed 3 bases from V and 9 bases from J; junction bases left unmatched: 13. Germline CDR1 reads SEHNR; CDR2 reads FQNEAQ (reference sequence). CDR3 region: CASSLEQGRGHREQFF. The CDR3 DNA reads TGTGCCAGCAGCTTGGAACAGGGCAGGGGGCATCGTGAGCAGTTCTTC.

V is TRBV3-1 and J is TRBJ2-3, with 10 bases lining up with TRBD2. The germline CDR1 and CDR2 sequences are LGHDT and YNNKEL (reference sequence). This CDR3 region has 17 residues. Germline trimming cut 4 bases from V and 0 bases from J; bases unmatched to any gene: 7. CDR3 nucleotide sequence: TGTGCCAGCAGCCGCGGACTAGCGGATACTAGCACAGATACGCAGTATTTT. Its translation is CASSRGLADTSTDTQYF.

V and J are TRBV12-5 and TRBJ2-4; 9 nucleotides match TRBD1. The assigned J gene may be wrong: the sequence end matches TRBJ2-7 better. This CDR3 spans 16 amino acids. Per the germline V gene, CDR1 is LGHNT and CDR2 is FRNRAP. CDR3 in amino acids: CASGWGTGTGKYEQYF. The CDR3 DNA reads TGTGCTAGTGGTTGGGGAACCGGGACAGGGAAGTACGAGCAGTACTTC.

There are many counts of this clonotype. The rearrangement joins TRBV3-1 to TRBJ2-1; 10 bases are shared with TRBD2. The CDR3 totals 12 residues. V shed 6 bases, J shed 13 bases, and the junction held 6 bases outside the gene matches. Germline V gene data show CDR1 as LGHDT and CDR2 as YNNKEL (reference sequence). CDR3 loop: CASSRSGGSQFF. The CDR3 nucleotides are TGTGCCAGCAGTCGTAGCGGGGGGTCACAGTTCTTC.

This clonotype has ten or more counts. The chain joins TRBV12-3 or TRBV12-4 to TRBJ1-1; D call uncertain. V was clipped by 6 bases and J by 2 bases, with 10 bases between them. The CDR3 sequence is 13 residues long. The chain's CDR3 is CASSLQSNTEAFF. DNA of the CDR3: TGTGCCAGCAGCCTACAAAGCAACACTGAAGCTTTCTTT.

The genes are TRBV4-1 and TRBJ2-1; D unresolved. Trimming took 1 base from V and 4 from J, leaving 14 bases between them. Germline V gene sequence: CDR1 MGHRA, CDR2 YSYEKL. There are 16 residues in the CDR3. The CDR3 nucleotides are TGCGCCAGCAGCCAAGCTCTACTTGTCACTTACAATGAGCAGTTCTTC. Translated: CASSQALLVTYNEQFF.

The V and J genes are TRBV5-1 and TRBJ2-7; tentatively, D is TRBD2 (5 bases). Trimming left V 2 bases short and J 2 bases short, with 23 bases between. CDR3 length: 18 amino acids. Germline V CDR1 and CDR2: SGHRS, YFSETQ. The chain's CDR3 is CASSLVSSAVPLPYEQYF. In nucleotides, the CDR3 is TGCGCCAGCAGCTTAGTTAGCTCAGCGGTTCCCCTCCCCTACGAGCAGTACTTC.

The chain joins TRBV27 to TRBJ1-1; D is possibly TRBD1 (6 bases). This CDR3 contains 15 residues. Germline V CDR1 and CDR2: MNHEY, SMNVEV (reference sequence). V gave up 3 bases and J gave up 3 bases, with 14 bases separating them. This CDR3 is CASSFSGTPYTEAFF. Here the CDR3 DNA reads TGTGCCAGCAGTTTCTCCGGGACACCCTACACTGAAGCTTTCTTT.

This clonotype was counted many times. The junction shows a germline mismatch at one end, possibly a read error. The rearrangement joins TRBV5-1 to TRBJ1-5; D remains ambiguous. The CDR3 length is 15 residues. Germline V gene lookup returns CDR1 SGHRS and CDR2 YFSETQ. The CDR3 reads CASSLEGGGNQPQHF. CDR3 in DNA: TGTGCCAGCAGCTTGGAGGGTGGGGGCAATCAGCCCCAGCATTTT.

The chain employs TRBV5-1 and TRBJ2-7; D possibly corresponds to TRBD1 (6 bases). This CDR3 is 14 amino acids long. V was shortened by 2 bases and J by 0 bases, with 9 bases between the two germline ends. Germline CDR1 SGHRS, CDR2 YFSETQ. The CDR3 loop reads CASSFTQGSYEQYF. The CDR3 coding sequence is TGCGCCAGCAGCTTTACACAGGGCTCCTACGAGCAGTACTTC. Full variable domain (rest looked up from reference TRBV5-1 and TRBJ2-7): KAGVTQTPRYLIKTRGQQVTLSCSPISGHRSVSWYQQTPGQGLQFLFEYFSETQRNKGNFPGRFSGRQFSNSRSEMNVSTLELGDSALYLCASSFTQGSYEQYFGPGTRLTVT.

This clonotype was seen at least ten times. This chain joins TRBV29-1 and TRBJ2-3, with D hard to call. Germline values: CDR1 SQVTM, CDR2 ANQGSEA. The CDR3 is 11 amino acids. V was trimmed by 3 bases and J by 6 bases, leaving 7 bases between them. CDR3 nucleotide sequence: TGCAGCGTTGAGCTTAGGGATACGCAGTATTTT. As protein: CSVELRDTQYF.

This clonotype was seen more than once but under ten times. The gene calls are TRBV14 and TRBJ2-2, with no clear D. V was shortened by 0 bases and J by 5 bases, with 7 bases between the two germline ends. CDR3 length: 14 amino acids. The germline V gene encodes CDR1 SGHDN and CDR2 FVKESK. DNA of the CDR3: TGTGCCAGCAGCCAAGATAGCCCAACCGGGGAGCTGTTTTTT. Its protein product is CASSQDSPTGELFF.

The chain couples TRBV10-3 to TRBJ1-2; 9 bases line up with TRBD1. The CDR3 sequence is 16 residues long. J gave up 5 bases and V 2 bases, and 9 bases lay outside the gene matches. Germline V gene data show CDR1 as ENHRY and CDR2 as SYGVKD. CDR3 protein: CAISEGDRVISYGYTF. The CDR3 DNA is TGTGCCATCAGTGAGGGGGACAGGGTGATTTCGTATGGCTACACCTTC.

This sequence joins TRBV20-1 and TRBJ1-1; D is unresolved. Looked up from germline, CDR1 is DFQATT and CDR2 is SNEGSKA (reference sequence). The CDR3 is made up of 14 amino acids. Trimming took off 7 bases at V and 1 base at J, with 16 bases between the two ends. The CDR3 nucleotides are TGCAGTGTTGCCTTACAGAGGCCGAACACTGAAGCTTTCTTT. Its protein is CSVALQRPNTEAFF.

V and J are TRBV20-1 and TRBJ1-2; 12 positions agree with TRBD1. The CDR3 contains 17 residues. Looked up from germline, CDR1 is DFQATT and CDR2 is SNEGSKA (reference sequence). Unmatched junction bases numbered 15, after V lost 6 bases and J lost 4 bases. The CDR3 coding sequence is TGCAGTGCCCCAGGCGGGACAGGGGGCTTGATGGCCTATGGCTACACCTTC. Translating gives CSAPGGTGGLMAYGYTF.

V is TRBV30 and J is TRBJ2-2; no clear D gene. The CDR3 is made up of 15 amino acids. Deletions cut 0 bases from V and 2 bases from J, with 10 bases between. Germline CDR1 is GTSNPN and CDR2 is SVGIG (reference sequence). The CDR3 sequence is CAWSVLAANTGELFF. The DNA for the CDR3 is TGTGCCTGGAGTGTACTGGCGGCTAACACCGGGGAGCTGTTTTTT. Drawing the rest from reference TRBV30 and TRBJ2-2, the complete variable domain is SQTIHQWPATLVQPVGSPLSLECTVEGTSNPNLYWYRQAAGRGLQLLFYSVGIGQISSEVPQNLSASRPQDRQFILSSKKLLLSDSGFYLCAWSVLAANTGELFFGEGSRLTVL.

This clonotype was counted between two and nine times. The chain joins TRBV28 to TRBJ2-1; D is perhaps TRBD2 (6 bases). V gave up 8 bases and J gave up 5 bases, with 19 bases separating them. Germline values: CDR1 MDHEN, CDR2 SYDVKM. The CDR3 consists of 15 residues. The CDR3 loop reads CASRFPGVLDNEQFF. The CDR3 DNA reads as TGTGCCAGCCGATTTCCGGGGGTCCTAGACAATGAGCAGTTCTTC.

The chain joins TRBV20-1 to TRBJ2-4, with D tentatively TRBD1 (6 bases). There are 13 residues in the CDR3. The germline V gene has CDR1 DFQATT and CDR2 SNEGSKA (reference sequence). V lost 0 bases, J lost 8 bases, and 11 bases lay in between. This CDR3 reads CSARDPDSDIQYF. The CDR3 DNA reads as TGCAGTGCTAGAGATCCGGACAGCGACATTCAGTACTTC.